This TCR beta chain derives from a study of T cell responses to AZD1222 COVID-19 vaccine. Trimming cost V 2 bases and J 2 bases, with 12 bases left between them. This CDR3 has 15 amino acids. Germline-derived CDR1 and CDR2 are SNHLY and FYNNEI. The data were produced by immunoSEQ multiplex PCR, yet TCRdb's version contains in-frame clones alone and is incomplete. The sample has about 110,000 clones, around 87% seen once. The chain carries TRBV2 and TRBJ2-5, with D unclear. This receptor was taken from an adult in good health. This sample comprised peripheral blood, obtained on day 0 of AZD1222 vaccination. In nucleotides, the CDR3 is TGTGCCAGCAGTGAAACGTTGAGCCTACAAGAGACCCAGTACTTC. Translated: CASSETLSLQETQYF.